Sequencing of this T cell receptor (beta chain) was carried out in a study of early T cells in non-severe SARS-CoV-2 infection. About the study: Bulk RNA taken from unsorted whole blood was sequenced, leaving chains unpaired.

This clonotype was observed at least ten times. Per germline, CDR1 GTSNPN and CDR2 SVGIG (reference sequence). The CDR3 sequence is 13 residues long. Trimming stripped 5 bases from V and 0 bases from J, with 8 bases between. From the 5' RACE reads, TCRdb called clonotypes with MiXCR, one entry per CDR3 protein. The repertoire includes 70,000 to 85,000 distinct CDR3 sequences, 5% of them detected once, and around 7.3% sits in the top ten. The rearrangement links TRBV30 to TRBJ1-5; D unresolved. The sequenced sample was whole blood, obtained at baseline. The TCR sequence derives from an adult who was a healthcare worker with PCR-confirmed SARS-CoV-2 infection or an uninfected control (not recorded which). CDR3 in DNA: TGTGCCTGGGGTGAACATAGCAATCAGCCCCAGCATTTT. Protein sequence: CAWGEHSNQPQHF.